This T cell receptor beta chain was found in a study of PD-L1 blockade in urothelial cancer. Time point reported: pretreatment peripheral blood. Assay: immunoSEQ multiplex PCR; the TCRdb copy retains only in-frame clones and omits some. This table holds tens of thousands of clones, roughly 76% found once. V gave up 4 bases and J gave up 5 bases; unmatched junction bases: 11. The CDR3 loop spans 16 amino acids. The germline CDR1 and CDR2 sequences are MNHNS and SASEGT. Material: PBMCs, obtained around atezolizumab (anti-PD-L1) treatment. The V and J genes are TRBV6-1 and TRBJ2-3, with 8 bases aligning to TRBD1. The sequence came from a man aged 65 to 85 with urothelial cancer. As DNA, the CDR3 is TGTGCCAGCAGTGTTCGGACAGGGAGTTTGGGAGATACGCAGTATTTT. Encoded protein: CASSVRTGSLGDTQYF.